This T cell receptor beta chain was identified during a study of beta chain features in type 1 diabetes. For the study at large: Regarding age, gender and cell yields, patients proved similar to healthy donors.

CD45RO/CCR7/CD25/CD127/CD95/CD27 staining was used to isolate CD4+ naive, central memory, regulatory and stem cell-like memory cells by sorting. Populations isolated by sorting all had purity greater than 95%. To note about this clone: No antigen is known for it.

Study-level results: Shorter TCRB CDR3s, moderately but significantly so, marked every one of the four CD4+ subsets in Type 1 diabetes patients. The naive, central memory and Treg TCRB repertoires showed an apparent similarity that was greater among patients than among healthy donors.

Germline values: CDR1 ENHRY, CDR2 SYGVKD. The CDR3 has 14 amino acids. Trimming shortened V by 0 bases and J by 11 bases, and 16 bases separated the two germline ends. What was sequenced were expressed TCRB transcripts, since all of the isolated RNA had been reverse transcribed. Here immunoSEQ multiplex PCR was the method, and the copy in TCRdb shows in-frame clones only, minus some. The repertoire holds 50,000 to 70,000 clones, around 53% seen once, with approximately 2.5% in the top ten. The V call is TRBV10-3, the J call TRBJ2-5, with D possibly matching TRBD1 (6 bases). Sequencing was done on a sample of Tregs from blood. The sequence was collected from a woman in her thirties or forties with type 1 diabetes. DNA for the CDR3: TGTGCCATCAGTGAGTCCAGGGGACGTACGAAGCAGTACTTC. It specifies CAISESRGRTKQYF.